This T cell receptor beta chain is drawn from a study of blood T cell repertoires in COVID-19. The wider study: Samples taken during acute and convalescent COVID-19 were collected in the United States, Italy and Spain. PBMCs, B-cell-depleted T cells, or T cells provided the cDNA or gDNA that made up the material.

This CDR3 is built from 17 residues. Germline lookup yields CDR1 KGHDR and CDR2 SFDVKD. V gave up 1 base and J gave up 3 bases, with 17 bases separating them. Per the original data handling: Quantification of nucleated cells was approximated via reference gene primer amplification. This table comes from immunoSEQ multiplex PCR, and its TCRdb copy is limited to in-frame clones, with some not included. Clone size and the V and J calls come from that table; the DNA yielded D and trimming. The sample includes under 350,000 clones, over 75% of them seen just once. The clonotype originates from a human donor in a cohort sampled during active COVID-19. This chain uses TRBV24-1 with TRBJ1-2, with D possibly matching TRBD1 (5 bases). The specimen was peripheral blood. The CDR3 is CATSDFRRDTGDYGYTF. In nucleotides, the CDR3 is TGTGCCACCAGTGATTTCCGTAGGGATACAGGCGACTATGGCTACACCTTC.